The 27 T cell receptor beta chains given below trace back to one sample, sequenced in a study of T cell responses to AZD1222 COVID-19 vaccine. This table comes from immunoSEQ multiplex PCR, and its TCRdb copy is limited to in-frame clones, with some not included. Here the sample spans around 170,000 clones, approximately 91% being singletons. Sequencing used peripheral blood, obtained on day 0 of AZD1222 vaccination. All receptors come from an adult in good health.

This clone has just one count. The rearrangement joins TRBV9 to TRBJ1-5; D possibly corresponds to TRBD1 (5 bases). Deletions cut 3 bases from V and 2 bases from J, with 12 bases between. The CDR3 runs to 15 residues. Per germline, CDR1 SGDLS and CDR2 YYNGEE. The CDR3 DNA sequence: TGTGCCAGCAGCGCGGACGCGGGGGGCAATCAGCCCCAGCATTTT. Its translation is CASSADAGGNQPQHF.

This clone was detected only a few times. This sequence joins TRBV3-1 (or the pseudogene TRBV3-2) and TRBJ2-3; D is possibly TRBD1 (6 bases). V was clipped by 1 base and J by 4 bases, with 12 bases between them. This CDR3 comprises 15 residues. Germline V gene data show CDR1 as LGHDT and CDR2 as YNNKEL (reference sequence). The CDR3 DNA is TGTGCCAGCAGCCAAGTTGCAGGGGCCCCAGATACGCAGTATTTT. Protein sequence: CASSQVAGAPDTQYF.

V gene TRBV27 combines with J gene TRBJ1-5; TRBD1 matches at 9 bases. Germline assignment: CDR1 MNHEY and CDR2 SMNVEV (reference sequence). The junction had 9 bases not matched to a gene; V was cut back by 6 bases and J by 6 bases. CDR3 size: 15 residues. CDR3 DNA sequence: TGTGCCAGCAGCCCGATGGGGACAGGGCTTCAGCCCCAGCATTTT. This codes for CASSPMGTGLQPQHF.

The chain recombines TRBV5-1 with TRBJ2-1; no clear D gene. This CDR3 contains 15 residues. CDR1 SGHRS and CDR2 YFSETQ come from the germline V gene. The V end lost 3 bases, the J end lost 11 bases, and 21 bases lay between the germline ends. The CDR3, as DNA: TGCGCCAGCAGCTCCGGTCGACCGGATGGACGCCAGCAGTTCTTC. As protein: CASSSGRPDGRQQFF.

V and J are TRBV11-2 and TRBJ1-3, with unresolved D. Germline values: CDR1 SGHAT, CDR2 FQNNGV. The V end lost 0 bases, the J end lost 2 bases, and 11 bases lay between the germline ends. The CDR3 extends over 16 amino acids. The CDR3: CASSLDDVGTGNTIYF. CDR3 DNA sequence: TGTGCCAGCAGCTTAGATGATGTGGGAACTGGAAACACCATATATTTT.

This clone was seen only a few times. The gene calls are TRBV5-4 and TRBJ1-1, with no clear D. Trimming cost V 2 bases and J 2 bases, with 7 bases left between them. Looked up from germline, CDR1 is SGHNT and CDR2 is YYREEE (reference sequence). This CDR3 region has 13 residues. CDR3: CASSFGRNTEAFF. CDR3 nucleotide sequence: TGTGCCAGCAGCTTTGGTAGAAACACTGAAGCTTTCTTT.

CDR3 sequence reads: CASSEEGPNTGELFF. CDR3 coding DNA: TGTGCCAGCAGTGAAGAAGGACCGAACACCGGGGAGCTGTTTTTT. V is TRBV2 and J is TRBJ2-2; no firm D call. This CDR3 comprises 15 residues. Trimming took 1 base from V and 0 from J, leaving 6 bases between them. Germline V gene sequence: CDR1 SNHLY, CDR2 FYNNEI.

The J gene is TRBJ2-6, the V gene TRBV19; 15 bases are a match to TRBD2. CDR1 and CDR2 from the germline V gene are LNHDA and SQIVND (reference sequence). V dropped 8 bases and J dropped 2; count of bases not matched to a gene: 7. This CDR3 comprises 18 residues. The CDR3 reads CASGTRTSGGAGANVLTF. Written as DNA, the CDR3 is TGTGCCAGTGGGACACGGACTAGCGGGGGGGCTGGGGCCAACGTCCTGACTTTC.

The V gene is TRBV27, the J gene TRBJ1-1, with TRBD1 as a possible D gene (5 bases). Per the germline V gene, CDR1 is MNHEY and CDR2 is SMNVEV (reference sequence). CDR3 length equals 15 residues. V lost 6 bases to trimming and J lost 3 bases, with 17 bases between them. The CDR3 protein is CASSPPGVEYTEAFF. The DNA of the CDR3 is TGTGCCAGCAGCCCCCCGGGGGTAGAGTACACTGAAGCTTTCTTT.

The rearrangement links TRBV19 to TRBJ2-7; tentative D call: TRBD2 (5 bases). Germline loops: CDR1 LNHDA, CDR2 SQIVND (reference sequence). V lost 1 base to trimming and J lost 2 bases, with 12 bases between them. The length of the CDR3 is 15 residues. In nucleotides, the CDR3 is TGTGCCAGTAGTATAGGGGAGAGCGCGGCCTACGAGCAGTACTTC. It is translated as CASSIGESAAYEQYF.

V is TRBV7-8 and J is TRBJ2-7; 9 bases are shared with TRBD2. The CDR3 has 16 residues. From germline, CDR1 is SGHVS and CDR2 FQNEAQ. The J segment lost 2 bases and the V segment lost 5 bases, leaving 10 bases of the junction unmatched. The CDR3, as DNA: TGTGCCAGCAGCCCCTCTCGAAGCGGGGGGACCTACGAGCAGTACTTC. Its protein product is CASSPSRSGGTYEQYF. Full variable domain (missing parts from reference TRBV7-8 and TRBJ2-7): GAGVSQSPRYKVAKRGQDVALRCDPISGHVSLFWYQQALGQGPEFLTYFQNEAQLDKSGLPSDRFFAERPEGSVSTLKIQRTQQEDSAVYLCASSPSRSGGTYEQYFGPGTRLTVT.

The rearrangement joins TRBV4-2 to TRBJ1-6; 9 bases align to TRBD1. CDR1 and CDR2 from the germline V gene are LGHNA and YNFKEQ. V lost 0 bases and J lost 7; bases outside the gene matches: 4. There are 16 residues in the CDR3. CDR3 sequence (DNA): TGTGCCAGCAGCCAAGATGAAGGGACAGGGAATTCACCCCTCCACTTT. Its protein product is CASSQDEGTGNSPLHF.

In this sample, this clone turned up once. The gene calls are TRBV4-2 and TRBJ2-1; 11 bases are shared with TRBD2. This CDR3 spans 16 amino acids. Germline V gene data show CDR1 as LGHNA and CDR2 as YNFKEQ. The V segment lost 3 bases and the J segment 7 bases; nucleotides outside the gene matches: 8. CDR3 sequence (DNA): TGTGCCAGCAGCCAGTTGGGGACTAGCGGAGGGAATGAGCAGTTCTTC. It codes for CASSQLGTSGGNEQFF.

The chain carries TRBV10-1 and TRBJ2-5, with D unclear. Germline V CDR1 and CDR2: WNHNN, SYGVQD (reference sequence). The CDR3 has 13 residues. Trimming shortened V by 2 bases and J by 0 bases, and 4 bases separated the two germline ends. The CDR3 region is CASSERYQETQYF. CDR3 in DNA: TGCGCCAGCAGTGAGCGATACCAAGAGACCCAGTACTTC.

The rearrangement uses TRBV25-1 and TRBJ1-2; D remains ambiguous. CDR1 MGHDK and CDR2 SYGVNS come from the germline V gene. V was trimmed by 5 bases and J by 4 bases, leaving 11 bases between them. The CDR3 spans 13 residues. This CDR3 reads CASSLTRVYGYTF. CDR3 DNA: TGTGCCAGCAGTCTTACGAGGGTCTATGGCTACACCTTC.

The chain couples TRBV7-2 to TRBJ1-2, with 9 bases aligning to TRBD1. This CDR3 has 17 amino acids. Germline V CDR1 and CDR2: SGHTA, FQGNSA. Trimming removed 1 base from V and 6 bases from J; junction bases left unmatched: 12. CDR3 sequence (DNA): TGTGCCAGCAGCTTAGTGGGACAGGGACCCAACTCGGATGGCTACACCTTC. Translated, it gives CASSLVGQGPNSDGYTF.

V and J are TRBV25-1 and TRBJ1-5; D perhaps matches TRBD1 (5 bases). The CDR3 loop spans 13 amino acids. The germline V gene encodes CDR1 MGHDK and CDR2 SYGVNS. Trimming took 8 bases from V and 6 from J, leaving 14 bases between them. CDR3 DNA sequence: TGTGCCAGCGGCCGGGGGGGAGGTCAGCCCCAGCATTTT. It translates to CASGRGGGQPQHF. Supplemented by reference TRBV25-1 and TRBJ1-5, the full variable domain reads EADIYQTPRYLVIGTGKKITLECSQTMGHDKMYWYQQDPGMELHLIHYSYGVNSTEKGDLSSESTVSRIRTEHFPLTLESARPSHTSQYLCASGRGGGQPQHFGDGTRLSIL.

This chain links TRBV13 with TRBJ2-7; D gene ambiguous. Trimming cost V 3 bases and J 4 bases, with 10 bases left between them. Germline CDR1 is PRHDT and CDR2 is FYEKMQ (reference sequence). The CDR3 has 13 amino acids. The CDR3 DNA follows: TGTGCCAGCAGCTTTGTAGGCAAATACGAGCAGTACTTC. This gives the protein CASSFVGKYEQYF.

The CDR3 nucleotides read TGTGCCAGCGAGGGACCCCACCCCACAGATACGCAGTATTTT. Protein: CASEGPHPTDTQYF. V gene TRBV2 combines with J gene TRBJ2-3; D tentatively fits TRBD1 or TRBD2 (5 bases each). The germline CDR1 and CDR2 sequences are SNHLY and FYNNEI. The CDR3 is made up of 14 amino acids. Trimming shortened V by 8 bases and J by 2 bases, and 14 bases separated the two germline ends.

The chain carries TRBV27 and TRBJ2-1; the match to TRBD2 covers 10 bases. Per germline, CDR1 MNHEY and CDR2 SMNVEV (reference sequence). CDR3 length: 18 residues. The J segment lost 6 bases and the V segment lost 5 bases, leaving 16 bases of the junction unmatched. The CDR3 here is CASSLMGPLAGVTNEQFF. In DNA, the CDR3 is TGTGCCAGCAGTCTCATGGGGCCTCTAGCGGGAGTCACCAATGAGCAGTTCTTC.

In DNA form, the CDR3 reads TGTGCCAGCAGCCCGGGGGGGCTCTACATAAACACCATATATTTT. This encodes CASSPGGLYINTIYF. The V and J genes are TRBV27 and TRBJ1-3, with D possibly matching TRBD1 (6 bases). Germline assignment: CDR1 MNHEY and CDR2 SMNVEV (reference sequence). V lost 6 bases and J lost 6, with 18 bases in between. The CDR3 sequence is 15 residues long.

The genes are TRBV29-1 and TRBJ1-2, with D perhaps TRBD1 (5 bases). CDR1 is SQVTM and CDR2 is ANQGSEA in the germline V gene. The ends were cut back, 4 bases at V and 4 bases at J, with 16 bases in the middle. This CDR3 is built from 14 residues. The chain's CDR3 is CSVVMHQGGYGYTF. DNA for the CDR3: TGCAGCGTTGTGATGCACCAGGGAGGCTATGGCTACACCTTC.

J is TRBJ2-2 and V is TRBV5-4, with TRBD2 matching over 12 bases. The CDR3 is 16 amino acids. Germline assignment: CDR1 SGHNT and CDR2 YYREEE (reference sequence). The J segment lost 7 bases and the V segment lost 7 bases, leaving 11 bases of the junction unmatched. The CDR3 DNA follows: TGTGCCAGCGCGGGGCTAGCGGGAGGGCCTGGCGGGGAGCTGTTTTTT. Its translation: CASAGLAGGPGGELFF.

The rearrangement links TRBV28 to TRBJ1-1, with D perhaps TRBD1 (6 bases). Trimming pared 5 bases from V and 12 bases from J, leaving 13 bases between. Germline V gene lookup returns CDR1 MDHEN and CDR2 SYDVKM. The length of the CDR3 is 11 residues. The CDR3 bases are TGTGCCAGCAGTCAGGGACATCGGCCTTTCTTT. As protein: CASSQGHRPFF.

This clone was found a few times. This rearrangement joins TRBV9 to TRBJ1-5, with no clear D. Trimming cost V 7 bases and J 3 bases, with 8 bases left between them. The CDR3 consists of 12 residues. CDR1 and CDR2 (germline): SGDLS, YYNGEE. This chain's CDR3 is CASGSPNQPQHF. CDR3 bases: TGTGCCAGCGGTTCCCCCAATCAGCCCCAGCATTTT.

The chain couples TRBV5-5 to TRBJ1-2, with D possibly TRBD1 on 6 matching bases. CDR3 size: 15 residues. The ends were cut back, 3 bases at V and 5 bases at J, with 17 bases in the middle. Germline CDR1 and CDR2: SGHKS and YYEKEE (reference sequence). The CDR3: CASSSGGQGGYGYTF. CDR3 bases: TGTGCCAGCAGCTCCGGGGGGCAGGGCGGATATGGCTACACCTTC.

In this sample, this clone turned up a few times. This chain links TRBV19 with TRBJ2-7; D is undetermined. This CDR3 is built from 14 residues. Germline V gene sequence: CDR1 LNHDA, CDR2 SQIVND (reference sequence). V was trimmed by 5 bases and J by 3 bases, leaving 14 bases between them. The CDR3 reads CASSARHQNYEQYF. DNA of the CDR3: TGTGCCAGTAGTGCACGACATCAGAACTACGAGCAGTACTTC.